These 28 T cell receptor beta chains originate from one sample sequenced in a study of T-cell memory formation after mild COVID-19. TCRdb itself ran the 5' RACE reads through MiXCR, one entry per CDR3 protein. The sample shows about 540,000 distinct CDR3 sequences, roughly 22% of them seen only once. The source material was PBMCs or a T cell subset sorted from them (not recorded which). The receptor set was obtained from an adult woman who had mild COVID-19 (a few samples of this study predate the infection). Cell type and time point are not known.

The V call is TRBV15, the J call TRBJ1-5; D ambiguous. The V and J ends lost 2 bases and 2 bases respectively, with 10 bases between them. The CDR3 loop spans 15 amino acids. The germline V gene has CDR1 LNHNV and CDR2 YYDKDF (reference sequence). The CDR3 nucleotides read TGTGCCACCAGCAGACCCCAAGGTGGCAATCAGCCCCAGCATTTT. This translates into CATSRPQGGNQPQHF. The whole variable domain, remainder taken from reference TRBV15 and TRBJ1-5, is DAMVIQNPRYQVTQFGKPVTLSCSQTLNHNVMYWYQQKSSQAPKLLFHYYDKDFNNEADTPDNFQSRRPNTSFCFLDIRSPGLGDTAMYLCATSRPQGGNQPQHFGDGTRLSIL.

This clonotype was observed a few times. The chain couples TRBV5-1 to TRBJ2-1; no clear D. CDR1 is SGHRS and CDR2 is YFSETQ in the germline V gene. The CDR3 length is 16 residues. V was trimmed by 5 bases and J by 2 bases, leaving 17 bases between them. The CDR3 spells CASSAGILVTYNEQFF. The CDR3 DNA reads as TGCGCCAGCAGTGCAGGAATCCTAGTAACCTACAATGAGCAGTTCTTC.

The rearrangement links TRBV5-1 to TRBJ1-1; perhaps TRBD1 as D (5 bases). CDR3 length equals 14 residues. Germline V gene lookup returns CDR1 SGHRS and CDR2 YFSETQ. Trimming stripped 1 base from V and 4 bases from J, with 11 bases between. CDR3 coding DNA: TGCGCCAGCAGCTTGAACCCAGGGCCCACTGAAGCTTTCTTT. Its protein product is CASSLNPGPTEAFF.

The chain employs TRBV12-3 or TRBV12-4 and TRBJ1-2; 7 nucleotides line up with TRBD1. This CDR3 region has 13 residues. Trimming cost V 4 bases and J 8 bases; bases outside gene matches: 7. The CDR3 spells CASSSLDRAGYTF. The DNA of the CDR3 is TGTGCCAGCAGTTCCCTTGACAGGGCCGGCTACACCTTC.

The V call is TRBV6-5, the J call TRBJ1-1; 8 bases fit TRBD1. Trimming took 6 bases from V and 5 from J; bases not matched to a gene: 11. The germline CDR1 and CDR2 sequences are MNHEY and SVGAGI. The CDR3 covers 15 residues. Written as DNA, the CDR3 is TGTGCCAGCAGCCCTTCAGGGGGCCTGTGGACTGAAGCTTTCTTT. This codes for CASSPSGGLWTEAFF.

The gene calls are TRBV7-2 and TRBJ2-3; 8 bases agree with TRBD2. CDR3 length: 15 residues. Germline V gene data show CDR1 as SGHTA and CDR2 as FQGNSA. The junction had 7 bases not matched to a gene; V was cut back by 6 bases and J by 2 bases. The chain's CDR3 is CASSYSGTTTDTQYF. CDR3 nucleotide sequence: TGTGCCAGCAGTTATAGCGGGACCACCACAGATACGCAGTATTTT.

This sequence joins TRBV24-1 and TRBJ2-7, with a possible D match to TRBD1 (5 bases). The CDR3 spans 15 residues. The germline gives CDR1 KGHDR, CDR2 SFDVKD. Trimming removed 2 bases from V and 1 base from J, with 11 bases in between. Here the CDR3 reads CATSDSDRGSYEQYF. The CDR3 nucleotides read TGTGCCACCAGTGATTCCGACAGAGGTTCCTACGAGCAGTACTTC.

The CDR3 bases are TGTGCCACCAGTGAGTCCGGGAGGAATGAGCAGTTCTTC. Translated, it gives CATSESGRNEQFF. This chain joins TRBV24-1 and TRBJ2-1, with 7 bases lining up with TRBD2. CDR3 length: 13 amino acids. V was pared by 4 bases and J by 7 bases, with 3 bases of the junction left unmatched. CDR1 is KGHDR and CDR2 is SFDVKD in the germline V gene.

This chain connects TRBV5-6 to TRBJ2-1, with a tentative D call TRBD2 (5 bases). The CDR3 contains 15 residues. The germline V and J ends were trimmed by 3 bases and 6 bases, with 16 bases remaining between them. The germline V gene has CDR1 SGHDT and CDR2 YYEEEE. The CDR3 spells CASSSAGGYGNEQFF. CDR3 sequence (DNA): TGTGCCAGCAGCTCTGCGGGCGGGTATGGCAATGAGCAGTTCTTC.

The chain uses TRBV24-1 and TRBJ2-1, with D hard to call. The CDR3 has 14 residues. The V gene lost 0 bases and the J gene lost 10 bases, with 12 bases spanning the gap. Germline CDR1 is KGHDR and CDR2 is SFDVKD. As DNA, the CDR3 is TGTGCCACCAGTGATTTGAGTGGCCGGGTGGAGCAGTTCTTC. It codes for CATSDLSGRVEQFF.

CDR3 in amino acids: CSGGESNQPQHF. CDR3 sequence (DNA): TGCAGCGGGGGGGAAAGCAATCAGCCCCAGCATTTT. The chain links TRBV20-1 to TRBJ1-5; tentative D call: TRBD1 (5 bases). The CDR3 is 12 amino acids. The V gene's germline CDR1 is DFQATT and CDR2 SNEGSKA (reference sequence).

This sequence joins TRBV29-1 and TRBJ1-2, with 8 bases fitting TRBD1. The ends lost 6 bases at V and 3 bases at J; junction bases unmatched: 9. From germline, CDR1 is SQVTM and CDR2 ANQGSEA. The CDR3 runs 14 residues. The CDR3 region is CSVILGQGDYGYTF. CDR3 coding DNA: TGCAGCGTCATTTTAGGACAGGGAGACTATGGCTACACCTTC.

A few counts support this clonotype. V gene TRBV12-3 or TRBV12-4 combines with J gene TRBJ2-1; D unresolved. Between the trimmed V and J ends, which lost 3 bases and 7 bases, there was a span of 7 bases. The CDR3 is made up of 12 amino acids. The CDR3 here is CASSFVVNEQFF. The CDR3 DNA sequence: TGTGCCAGCAGTTTTGTGGTAAATGAGCAGTTCTTC.

This clonotype was observed at least ten times. This chain uses TRBV7-9 with TRBJ2-6; D is unclear. The CDR3 spans 14 residues. Germline V gives CDR1 SEHNR, CDR2 FQNEAQ (reference sequence). V lost 8 bases, J lost 0 bases, and 8 bases lay in between. CDR3 residues: CASFLFSGANVLTF. In DNA, the CDR3 is TGTGCCAGCTTCCTCTTCTCTGGGGCCAACGTCCTGACTTTC.

The gene calls are TRBV2 and TRBJ1-5, with D hard to call. CDR1 and CDR2 (germline): SNHLY, FYNNEI. Trimming stripped 4 bases from V and 3 bases from J, with 7 bases between. This CDR3 has 13 residues. The CDR3 is CASSARVNQPQHF. Here the CDR3 DNA reads TGTGCCAGCAGTGCGAGGGTCAATCAGCCCCAGCATTTT.

The J gene is TRBJ1-1, the V gene TRBV5-4; TRBD1 matches 8 bases. Germline loops: CDR1 SGHNT, CDR2 YYREEE (reference sequence). J was trimmed by 3 bases and V by 4 bases; bases with no gene match: 2. CDR3 length equals 13 residues. The CDR3 nucleotides are TGTGCCAGCAGCGCGGACAGGGACACTGAAGCTTTCTTT. It specifies CASSADRDTEAFF.

There are a few counts of this clonotype. The J gene is TRBJ1-1, the V gene TRBV29-1; 11 nucleotides line up with TRBD1. This CDR3 contains 18 residues. J lost 5 bases, V lost 8 bases, and 22 bases had no gene match. Germline V CDR1 and CDR2: SQVTM, ANQGSEA. The CDR3 sequence: CSSVVLGGQGALWTEAFF. The DNA of the CDR3 is TGCAGCTCGGTGGTGTTGGGAGGACAGGGGGCTTTGTGGACTGAAGCTTTCTTT. Together with reference TRBV29-1 and TRBJ1-1, the CDR3 gives the full variable domain: SAVISQKPSRDICQRGTSLTIQCQVDSQVTMMFWYRQQPGQSLTLIATANQGSEATYESGFVIDKFPISRPNLTFSTLTVSNMSPEDSSIYLCSSVVLGGQGALWTEAFFGQGTRLTVV.

At least ten counts were recorded for this clonotype. The gene calls are TRBV18 and TRBJ1-5; D gene unclear. Trimming pared 4 bases from V and 0 bases from J, leaving 4 bases between. The CDR3 spans 13 residues. Germline V CDR1 and CDR2: KGHSH, LQKENI. The chain's CDR3 is CASSRDSNQPQHF. DNA for the CDR3: TGTGCCAGCTCACGAGATAGCAATCAGCCCCAGCATTTT.

Only a few counts were recorded for this clonotype. The chain is built from TRBV7-9 and TRBJ1-4; no clear D. Germline CDR1 SEHNR, CDR2 FQNEAQ (reference sequence). CDR3 size: 13 residues. V lost 6 bases, J lost 5 bases, and 10 bases lay in between. The DNA of the CDR3 is TGTGCCAGCAGACCGGGCTCCAATGAAAAACTGTTTTTT. It translates to CASRPGSNEKLFF.

The chain uses TRBV4-1 and TRBJ2-3; 8 nucleotides match TRBD2. V shed 3 bases, J shed 3 bases, and the junction held 8 bases outside the gene matches. The germline CDR1 and CDR2 sequences are MGHRA and YSYEKL. The CDR3 sequence is 16 residues long. The CDR3 region is CASSQGPGGRTDTQYF. The CDR3 DNA reads TGCGCCAGCAGCCAGGGGCCGGGGGGGCGTACAGATACGCAGTATTTT.

This clonotype was observed many times. The chain employs TRBV4-1 and TRBJ2-7; 10 nucleotides agree with TRBD1. CDR1 and CDR2 (germline): MGHRA, YSYEKL. The CDR3 runs 13 residues. Losses at the gene ends were 8 bases for V and 0 bases for J; bases not matched to a gene: 1. The CDR3: CASRDRGSYEQYF. CDR3 sequence (DNA): TGCGCCAGCCGGGACAGGGGCTCCTACGAGCAGTACTTC.

The chain recombines TRBV19 with TRBJ2-1; D might be TRBD1 (6 bases). The CDR3 runs to 16 residues. Trimming took off 3 bases at V and 2 bases at J, with 14 bases between the two ends. The germline CDR1 and CDR2 sequences are LNHDA and SQIVND (reference sequence). CDR3 sequence (DNA): TGTGCCAGTAGTATCAGTCGACAGGTTGCCTACAATGAGCAGTTCTTC. This codes for CASSISRQVAYNEQFF.

V is TRBV20-1 and J is TRBJ2-1; D might be TRBD2 (6 bases). CDR1 DFQATT and CDR2 SNEGSKA come from the germline V gene (reference sequence). V shed 5 bases and J shed 1 base, with 21 bases lying between them. The CDR3 is 17 residues long. CDR3 loop: CSAGLSGRGISYNEQFF. DNA of the CDR3: TGCAGTGCTGGGCTTTCTGGGCGGGGCATTTCCTACAATGAGCAGTTCTTC.

This clonotype was counted a few times. The chain links TRBV12-3 or TRBV12-4 to TRBJ2-2; D might be TRBD2 (6 bases). The CDR3 is made up of 16 amino acids. The V and J ends lost 7 bases and 2 bases respectively, with 17 bases between them. CDR3 region: CASKEEGTANTGELFF. CDR3 sequence (DNA): TGTGCCAGCAAGGAAGAAGGGACTGCCAACACCGGGGAGCTGTTTTTT.

The chain joins TRBV24-1 to TRBJ1-1; 7 bases are a match to TRBD1. Germline-derived CDR1 and CDR2 are KGHDR and SFDVKD. Losses at the gene ends were 5 bases for V and 4 bases for J; bases not matched to a gene: 6. The CDR3 totals 14 residues. This chain's CDR3 is CATSGQGESTEAFF. CDR3 coding DNA: TGTGCCACCAGTGGCCAGGGGGAGAGCACTGAAGCTTTCTTT.

This clonotype came up a few times. The chain recombines TRBV7-9 with TRBJ1-2, with 7 bases aligning to TRBD1. This CDR3 contains 14 residues. The V and J ends lost 2 bases and 7 bases, in that order; junction bases with no gene match: 7. Germline CDR1 is SEHNR and CDR2 is FQNEAQ (reference sequence). Here the CDR3 reads CASSLSGGISGYTF. The CDR3 region has the DNA TGTGCCAGCAGCTTATCAGGGGGGATTAGTGGCTACACCTTC.

The chain combines TRBV6-5 with TRBJ2-5, with D uncertain. The CDR3 spans 12 residues. Between the trimmed V and J ends, which lost 2 bases and 7 bases, there was a span of 8 bases. Looked up from germline, CDR1 is MNHEY and CDR2 is SVGAGI. CDR3 in amino acids: CASSYGAGTQYF. The CDR3 DNA reads TGTGCCAGCAGTTACGGTGCTGGGACCCAGTACTTC.

In DNA, the CDR3 is TGCAGCGTTCGGGAATTAGCTGGAAACACCATATATTTT. The encoded protein is CSVRELAGNTIYF. The chain is built from TRBV29-1 and TRBJ1-3; D not certain. CDR1 SQVTM and CDR2 ANQGSEA come from the germline V gene. This CDR3 contains 13 residues. Trimming removed 5 bases from V and 2 bases from J, with 10 bases in between.